The clone carrying this T cell receptor beta chain has just a few counts. A TCRbeta library incorporating unique molecular identifiers was prepared. Using its own MiXCR run on the PCR reads, TCRdb lists one record per CDR3 protein. The data show approximately 340,000 distinct CDR3 sequences, approximately 10% seen once. The sample comes from a study of T-cell reconstitution after alpha-beta-depleted transplantation in children. This CDR3 region has 15 residues. Losses at the gene ends were 5 bases for V and 6 bases for J; bases not matched to a gene: 13. The V and J genes are TRBV12-3 or TRBV12-4 and TRBJ2-7; TRBD1 matches at 7 bases. This sequence was found in a human donor who donated a stem cell graft to a child with acute lymphoblastic leukemia. Sample: PBMCs from the stem cell graft donor, taken from the stem cell graft. CDR3 DNA: TGTGCCAGCAGTACTCCCGACAGGGCAGGGGGCGAGCAGTACTTC. Translation: CASSTPDRAGGEQYF.